Following are 21 T cell receptor beta chains from one sample sequenced in a study of beta chain features in type 1 diabetes. Study-level results: Within each of all four CD4+ subsets, Type 1 diabetes patients had TCRB CDR3s that were moderately but significantly shorter.

Reverse transcribing all isolated RNA meant expressed TCRB transcripts were sequenced. Only in-frame clones appear in the TCRdb table, and some are missing; sequencing was by immunoSEQ multiplex PCR. The data contain 640,000 or so clones, 13% of them singletons. Their target antigens are unknown. The sample consisted of naive CD4+ T cells from blood. All receptors come from a man aged 18 to 30 with type 1 diabetes.

The V and J genes are TRBV9 and TRBJ1-6; 9 nucleotides match TRBD1. Per the germline V gene, CDR1 is SGDLS and CDR2 is YYNGEE. V gave up 4 bases and J gave up 5 bases; unmatched junction bases: 7. The CDR3 spans 16 residues. The CDR3 sequence: CASSPTGQGNNSPLHF. CDR3 DNA: TGTGCCAGCAGCCCTACCGGACAGGGGAATAATTCACCCCTCCACTTT.

The chain joins TRBV30 to TRBJ2-2; 11 nucleotides align to TRBD1. Germline lookup yields CDR1 GTSNPN and CDR2 SVGIG (reference sequence). The CDR3 is made up of 15 amino acids. The V segment lost 3 bases and the J segment 4 bases; nucleotides outside the gene matches: 4. The CDR3 coding sequence is TGTGCCTGGAGGGACAGGGGGCGCGGCACCGGGGAGCTGTTTTTT. The encoded protein is CAWRDRGRGTGELFF.

This clone was counted a few times. This chain links TRBV28 with TRBJ2-7; a possible D gene is TRBD1 (7 bases). Germline lookup yields CDR1 MDHEN and CDR2 SYDVKM. The CDR3 totals 14 residues. Trimming shortened V by 8 bases and J by 3 bases, and 17 bases separated the two germline ends. The DNA for the CDR3 is TGTGCCAGCCTACAGGGGACGCGGGACTACGAGCAGTACTTC. It yields the protein CASLQGTRDYEQYF.

The genes are TRBV4-1 and TRBJ1-3; D gene ambiguous. V was shortened by 0 bases and J by 0 bases, with 12 bases between the two germline ends. Germline V CDR1 and CDR2: MGHRA, YSYEKL. The CDR3 is made up of 17 amino acids. The CDR3 DNA reads TGCGCCAGCAGCCAAGAGTCTCCAGGCGCCTCTGGAAACACCATATATTTT. This codes for CASSQESPGASGNTIYF.

This clone was found a few times. The chain uses TRBV7-2 and TRBJ1-2; tentatively, D is TRBD1 (5 bases). The germline V and J ends were trimmed by 5 bases and 0 bases, with 16 bases remaining between them. Germline V CDR1 and CDR2: SGHTA, FQGNSA. The CDR3 sequence is 16 residues long. The CDR3 DNA reads as TGTGCCAGCAGCCTTCATCGACAGCCTTCTAACTATGGCTACACCTTC. Translated: CASSLHRQPSNYGYTF.

The table lists this clone with a few counts. J is TRBJ1-4 and V is TRBV28, with no clear D. Between the trimmed V and J ends, which lost 4 bases and 2 bases, there was a span of 14 bases. In germline, CDR1 is MDHEN, CDR2 SYDVKM. The CDR3 runs 16 residues. CDR3 amino acids: CASSSSAAGTNEKLFF. CDR3 nucleotides: TGTGCCAGCAGTTCGTCGGCGGCCGGGACTAATGAAAAACTGTTTTTT.

V usage is TRBV30 and J usage is TRBJ1-3; TRBD1 matches 7 bases. V was clipped by 5 bases and J by 4 bases; unmatched bases: 8. The CDR3 loop spans 14 amino acids. CDR1 is GTSNPN and CDR2 is SVGIG in the germline V gene (reference sequence). The DNA of the CDR3 is TGTGCCTGGGGGCTCGGGACAGAAGGAAACACCATATATTTT. This gives the protein CAWGLGTEGNTIYF. Together with reference TRBV30 and TRBJ1-3, the CDR3 gives the full variable domain: SQTIHQWPATLVQPVGSPLSLECTVEGTSNPNLYWYRQAAGRGLQLLFYSVGIGQISSEVPQNLSASRPQDRQFILSSKKLLLSDSGFYLCAWGLGTEGNTIYFGEGSWLTVV.

Only a few counts were recorded for this clone. V is TRBV10-2 and J is TRBJ2-7; no reliable D call. The CDR3 contains 11 residues. Germline V gene data show CDR1 as WSHSY and CDR2 as SAAADI. The germline V and J ends were trimmed by 6 bases and 5 bases, with 8 bases remaining between them. The CDR3 bases are TGCGCCAGCAGGAGGACCGACGAGCAGTACTTC. It encodes CASRRTDEQYF.

The chain has TRBV9 and TRBJ2-3; 10 bases align to TRBD2. This CDR3 has 18 amino acids. J lost 1 base, V lost 4 bases, and 12 bases had no gene match. Germline values: CDR1 SGDLS, CDR2 YYNGEE. CDR3 sequence (DNA): TGTGCCAGCAGCCCCCCGGAGCGGGGGGGCTCACGCACAGATACGCAGTATTTT. Translation gives CASSPPERGGSRTDTQYF.

This clone appeared a few times. The J gene is TRBJ2-7, the V gene TRBV9, with a weak D call TRBD1 (5 bases). Germline V gene lookup returns CDR1 SGDLS and CDR2 YYNGEE. The CDR3 length is 16 residues. V lost 0 bases and J lost 3, with 16 bases in between. The CDR3 here is CASSVATGVASYEQYF. In nucleotides, the CDR3 is TGTGCCAGCAGCGTAGCTACAGGCGTGGCAAGCTACGAGCAGTACTTC.

The chain employs TRBV7-9 and TRBJ2-7, with 8 bases aligning to TRBD1. The J segment lost 6 bases and the V segment lost 1 base, leaving 5 bases of the junction unmatched. Germline CDR1 and CDR2: SEHNR and FQNEAQ (reference sequence). This CDR3 is built from 14 residues. The CDR3 DNA reads as TGTGCCAGCAGCTTAGGACAGGGGAAACCCGAGCAGTACTTC. Its translation is CASSLGQGKPEQYF.

Concerning this clone: The sample has other DNA sequences that encode this CDR3 too. The chain employs TRBV29-1 and TRBJ1-2; no definite D call. This CDR3 has 10 amino acids. CDR1 and CDR2 (germline): SQVTM, ANQGSEA. Trimming stripped 4 bases from V and 7 bases from J, with 7 bases between. In nucleotides, the CDR3 is TGCAGCGTTGTAGTAGGTGGCTACACCTTC. This codes for CSVVVGGYTF.

In its sample, this clone was seen a few times. CDR3 in amino acids: CASSPRAWETQYF. CDR3 nucleotide sequence: TGCGCCAGCAGCCCCCGGGCCTGGGAGACCCAGTACTTC. This chain connects TRBV5-1 to TRBJ2-5; the D is unclear. Trimming left V 4 bases short and J 5 bases short, with 12 bases between. The CDR3 extends over 13 amino acids. CDR1 SGHRS and CDR2 YFSETQ come from the germline V gene.

This chain joins TRBV30 and TRBJ1-1, with 10 bases fitting TRBD1. CDR3 size: 13 residues. CDR1 and CDR2 from the germline V gene are GTSNPN and SVGIG (reference sequence). The ends lost 4 bases at V and 6 bases at J; junction bases unmatched: 5. DNA for the CDR3: TGTGCCTGGACCCGACAGGGGGCCGCTGAAGCTTTCTTT. It translates to CAWTRQGAAEAFF. Using reference TRBV30 and TRBJ1-1 for the parts outside the CDR3, the full variable domain is SQTIHQWPATLVQPVGSPLSLECTVEGTSNPNLYWYRQAAGRGLQLLFYSVGIGQISSEVPQNLSASRPQDRQFILSSKKLLLSDSGFYLCAWTRQGAAEAFFGQGTRLTVV.

The gene calls are TRBV30 and TRBJ2-2, with 10 bases aligning to TRBD1. Germline loops: CDR1 GTSNPN, CDR2 SVGIG (reference sequence). This CDR3 region has 15 residues. J lost 6 bases, V lost 3 bases, and 7 bases had no gene match. The CDR3 region is CAWRRTGGGPGELFF. Written as DNA, the CDR3 is TGTGCCTGGAGGAGGACAGGGGGAGGTCCCGGGGAGCTGTTTTTT.

This clone has more than one count but fewer than ten. The chain uses TRBV2 and TRBJ1-1, with D possibly being TRBD1 (5 bases). The CDR3 contains 13 residues. Germline CDR1 reads SNHLY; CDR2 reads FYNNEI. V dropped 6 bases and J dropped 6 bases, with 14 bases sitting between them. The CDR3 loop is CASREGSGSEAFF. The DNA for the CDR3 is TGTGCCAGCAGAGAGGGGTCGGGGTCTGAAGCTTTCTTT.

This chain uses TRBV5-4 with TRBJ2-2, with a possible D match to TRBD1 (5 bases). CDR1 SGHNT and CDR2 YYREEE come from the germline V gene (reference sequence). The CDR3 is made up of 16 amino acids. Trimming stripped 6 bases from V and 1 base from J, with 16 bases between. CDR3 sequence reads: CASTLQGLENTGELFF. The CDR3 bases are TGTGCCAGCACCCTGCAGGGCTTGGAGAACACCGGGGAGCTGTTTTTT. The full variable domain, completed using reference TRBV5-4 and TRBJ2-2, is ETGVTQSPTHLIKTRGQQVTLRCSSQSGHNTVSWYQQALGQGPQFIFQYYREEENGRGNFPPRFSGLQFPNYSSELNVNALELDDSALYLCASTLQGLENTGELFFGEGSRLTVL.

The chain has TRBV29-1 and TRBJ1-1; D uncertain. Germline V lookup: CDR1 SQVTM, CDR2 ANQGSEA. Trimming pared 1 base from V and 0 bases from J, leaving 9 bases between. This CDR3 comprises 14 residues. The DNA for the CDR3 is TGCAGCGTTGAAGTGCAGGCCTTGAACACTGAAGCTTTCTTT. Translated, it gives CSVEVQALNTEAFF. Together with reference TRBV29-1 and TRBJ1-1, the CDR3 gives the full variable domain: SAVISQKPSRDICQRGTSLTIQCQVDSQVTMMFWYRQQPGQSLTLIATANQGSEATYESGFVIDKFPISRPNLTFSTLTVSNMSPEDSSIYLCSVEVQALNTEAFFGQGTRLTVV.

This sequence joins TRBV11-2 and TRBJ2-6, with 11 bases matching TRBD1. Looked up from germline, CDR1 is SGHAT and CDR2 is FQNNGV. Trimming took 1 base from V and 3 from J; bases not matched to a gene: 5. This CDR3 contains 18 residues. The CDR3 nucleotides read TGTGCCAGCAGCTTAGGGACAGGGGGCCTCGGTGGGGCCAACGTCCTGACTTTC. Translating gives CASSLGTGGLGGANVLTF. The entire variable domain, with the rest obtained from reference TRBV11-2 and TRBJ2-6, is as follows: EAGVAQSPRYKIIEKRQSVAFWCNPISGHATLYWYQQILGQGPKLLIQFQNNGVVDDSQLPKDRFSAERLKGVDSTLKIQPAKLEDSAVYLCASSLGTGGLGGANVLTFGAGSRLTVL.

In the case of this clone: The sample holds other DNA sequences that translate to the same CDR3. The chain links TRBV5-1 to TRBJ2-7; perhaps TRBD2 as D (5 bases). V was shortened by 2 bases and J by 1 base, with 10 bases between the two germline ends. CDR1 and CDR2 (germline): SGHRS, YFSETQ. The CDR3 covers 14 residues. The CDR3 DNA sequence: TGCGCCAGCAGCTTAGAGGGATCGTCCTACGAGCAGTACTTC. It is translated as CASSLEGSSYEQYF.

V and J are TRBV14 and TRBJ1-5; a possible D gene is TRBD1 (5 bases). Germline loops: CDR1 SGHDN, CDR2 FVKESK. The CDR3 is made up of 16 amino acids. Trimming removed 1 base from V and 0 bases from J, with 10 bases in between. Here the CDR3 DNA reads TGTGCCAGCAGCCAAGCCGGGGGGGATAGCAATCAGCCCCAGCATTTT. Translating gives CASSQAGGDSNQPQHF. Full variable domain (rest looked up from reference TRBV14 and TRBJ1-5): EAGVTQFPSHSVIEKGQTVTLRCDPISGHDNLYWYRRVMGKEIKFLLHFVKESKQDESGMPNNRFLAERTGGTYSTLKVQPAELEDSGVYFCASSQAGGDSNQPQHFGDGTRLSIL.